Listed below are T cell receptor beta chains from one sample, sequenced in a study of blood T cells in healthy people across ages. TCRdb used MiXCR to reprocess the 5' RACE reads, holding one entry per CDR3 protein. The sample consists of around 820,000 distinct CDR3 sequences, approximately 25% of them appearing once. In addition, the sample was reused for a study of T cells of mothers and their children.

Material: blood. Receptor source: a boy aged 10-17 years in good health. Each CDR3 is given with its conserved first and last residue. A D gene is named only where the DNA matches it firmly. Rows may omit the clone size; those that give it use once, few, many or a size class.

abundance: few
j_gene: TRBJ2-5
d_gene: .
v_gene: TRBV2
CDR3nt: TGTGCCAGCAGTTCCACCTATTCCGGGGAGACCCAGTACTTC
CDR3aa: CASSSTYSGETQYF

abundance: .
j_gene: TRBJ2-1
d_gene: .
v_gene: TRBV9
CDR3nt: TGTGCCAGCAGCGTAATCTTTCCGGGTGAGCAGTTCTTC
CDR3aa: CASSVIFPGEQFF

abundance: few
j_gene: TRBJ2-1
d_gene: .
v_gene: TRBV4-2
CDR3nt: TGTGCCAGCAGCCAAGATCAGGACAACTACAATGAGCAGTTCTTC
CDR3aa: CASSQDQDNYNEQFF

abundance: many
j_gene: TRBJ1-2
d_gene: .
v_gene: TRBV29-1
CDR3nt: TGCAGCGTTGGTCCCGACGGCTACACCTTC
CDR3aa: CSVGPDGYTF

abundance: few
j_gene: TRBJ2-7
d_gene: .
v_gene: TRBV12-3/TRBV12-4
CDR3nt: TGTGCCAGCAGTTTAGGGACACACTCCTACAAGCAGTACTTC
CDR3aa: CASSLGTHSYKQYF

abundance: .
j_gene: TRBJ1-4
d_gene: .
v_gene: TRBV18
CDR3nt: TGTGCCAGCTCACCCCCCTCCCTAGGGGAAAAACTGTTTTTT
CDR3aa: CASSPPSLGEKLFF

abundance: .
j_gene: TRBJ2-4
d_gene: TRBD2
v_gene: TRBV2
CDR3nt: TGTGCCAGCAGTGAAGTCTTACCAGCGGGGGGACTCCCTCTAAGAAACATTCAGTACTTC
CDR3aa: CASSEVLPAGGLPLRNIQYF

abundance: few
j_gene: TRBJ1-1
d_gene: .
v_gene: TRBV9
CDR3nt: TGTGCCAGCAGCGCCCAGGGTATAATGAACACTGAAGCTTTCTTT
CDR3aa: CASSAQGIMNTEAFF

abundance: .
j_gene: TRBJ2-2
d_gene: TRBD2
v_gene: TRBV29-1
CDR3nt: TGCAGCGTTAACAGCGGGGCCGGCACCGGGGAGCTGTTTTTT
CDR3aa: CSVNSGAGTGELFF

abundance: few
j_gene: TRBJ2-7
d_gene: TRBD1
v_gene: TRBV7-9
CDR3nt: TGTGCCAGCAGCTTAGGGGGACAGCTTTCCTACGAGCAGTACTTC
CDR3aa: CASSLGGQLSYEQYF

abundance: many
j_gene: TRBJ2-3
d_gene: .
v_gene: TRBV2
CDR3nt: TGTGCCAGCAGGGACACCACAGATACGCAGTATTTT
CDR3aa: CASRDTTDTQYF

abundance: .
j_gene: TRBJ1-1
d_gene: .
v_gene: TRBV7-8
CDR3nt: TGTGCCAGCAGCTTAATCGACCTTGAAGCTTTCTTT
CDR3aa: CASSLIDLEAFF

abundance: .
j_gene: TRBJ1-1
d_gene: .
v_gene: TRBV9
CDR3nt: TGTGCCAGCAGCGTTAAGATGAACACTGAAGCTTTCTTT
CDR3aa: CASSVKMNTEAFF

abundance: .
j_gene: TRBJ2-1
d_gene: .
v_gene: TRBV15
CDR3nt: TGTGCCACCAGCAGAGCCCCAGGCAATGAGCAGTTCTTC
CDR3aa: CATSRAPGNEQFF

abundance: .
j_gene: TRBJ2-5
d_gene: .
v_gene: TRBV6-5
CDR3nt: TGTGCCAGCAGTTACTCGAGTTTGGGTCCCCAAGAGACCCAGTACTTC
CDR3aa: CASSYSSLGPQETQYF

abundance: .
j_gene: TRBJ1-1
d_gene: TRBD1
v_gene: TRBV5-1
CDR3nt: TGCGCCAGCACGACAGGGGGGATGAACACTGAAGCTTTCTTT
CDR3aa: CASTTGGMNTEAFF

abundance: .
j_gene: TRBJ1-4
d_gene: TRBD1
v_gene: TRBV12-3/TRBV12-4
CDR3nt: TGTGCCAGCAGCACAGGGGTCCGGAATGAAAAACTGTTTTTT
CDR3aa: CASSTGVRNEKLFF